Listed here is a single T cell receptor (beta chain). Its specificity is unknown. The sample is drawn from a study of blood T cells in healthy people across ages. Overall study results and limits: The lack of PBMC sorting stopped any conclusive naive versus antigen-experienced comparison.

Through a sample-barcoded 5' primer and a J-beta primer mix, a second PCR was run for 7 to 11 cycles. TCRdb reprocessed the 5' RACE reads with MiXCR, giving one entry per CDR3 protein. The sample yields 1.5 million to 2 million distinct CDR3 sequences, just under 50% seen once. The CDR3 consists of 13 residues. Germline V lookup: CDR1 DFQATT, CDR2 SNEGSKA (reference sequence). The rearrangement joins TRBV20-1 to TRBJ2-4; 11 nucleotides line up with TRBD1. TRBJ2-7 explains the end of the DNA better; the J call may be wrong. The sample comprised blood. The sequence was collected from a middle-aged woman in good health. The CDR3 nucleotides are TGCAGTGCTAAGGGACAGGGGGCCTACGAGCAGTACTTC. It specifies CSAKGQGAYEQYF.